This TCR beta chain was observed in a study of blood T cell repertoires in COVID-19. Study summary: Whether acute or convalescent, the COVID-19 samples came from the United States, Italy and Spain. Sample material is recorded as cDNA or gDNA derived from T cells, B-cell-depleted T cells, or PBMCs.

V dropped 0 bases and J dropped 5 bases, with 13 bases sitting between them. Looked up from germline, CDR1 is MNHEY and CDR2 is SMNVEV (reference sequence). The CDR3 is 15 amino acids. Sequenced by immunoSEQ multiplex PCR; TCRdb stores in-frame clones only, minus some. The sample lists around 150,000 clones; around 80% were seen once. The material sequenced was peripheral blood. The origin of this receptor is an elderly woman in a cohort sampled during active or convalescent COVID-19. The chain links TRBV27 to TRBJ1-1; D perhaps matches TRBD1 (6 bases). The CDR3 DNA follows: TGTGCCAGCAGTTTATCCTACAGGGTGGGGACTGAAGCTTTCTTT. This sequence encodes CASSLSYRVGTEAFF.